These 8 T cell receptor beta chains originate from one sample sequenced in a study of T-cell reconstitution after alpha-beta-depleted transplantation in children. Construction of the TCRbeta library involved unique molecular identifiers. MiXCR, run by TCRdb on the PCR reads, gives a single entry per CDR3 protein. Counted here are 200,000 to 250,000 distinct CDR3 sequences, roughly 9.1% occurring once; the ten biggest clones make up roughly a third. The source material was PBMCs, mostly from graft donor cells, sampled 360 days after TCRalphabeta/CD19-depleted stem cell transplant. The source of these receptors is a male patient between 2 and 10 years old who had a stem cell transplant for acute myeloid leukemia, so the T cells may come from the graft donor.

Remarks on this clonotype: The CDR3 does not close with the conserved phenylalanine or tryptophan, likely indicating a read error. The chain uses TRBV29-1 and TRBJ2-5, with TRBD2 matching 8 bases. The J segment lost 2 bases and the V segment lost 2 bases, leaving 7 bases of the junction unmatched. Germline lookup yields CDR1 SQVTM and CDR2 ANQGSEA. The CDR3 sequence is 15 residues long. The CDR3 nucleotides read TGCAGCGTTGAACCAAGACTAGCGAAACAAGAGACCCAGTACTAC. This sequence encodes CSVEPRLAKQETQYY.

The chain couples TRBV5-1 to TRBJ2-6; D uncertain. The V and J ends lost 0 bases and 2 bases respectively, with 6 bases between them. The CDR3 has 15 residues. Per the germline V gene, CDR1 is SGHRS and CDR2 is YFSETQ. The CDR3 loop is CASSLGVTGANVLTF. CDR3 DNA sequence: TGCGCCAGCAGCTTGGGGGTAACTGGGGCCAACGTCCTGACTTTC. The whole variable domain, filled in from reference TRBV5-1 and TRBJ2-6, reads KAGVTQTPRYLIKTRGQQVTLSCSPISGHRSVSWYQQTPGQGLQFLFEYFSETQRNKGNFPGRFSGRQFSNSRSEMNVSTLELGDSALYLCASSLGVTGANVLTFGAGSRLTVL.

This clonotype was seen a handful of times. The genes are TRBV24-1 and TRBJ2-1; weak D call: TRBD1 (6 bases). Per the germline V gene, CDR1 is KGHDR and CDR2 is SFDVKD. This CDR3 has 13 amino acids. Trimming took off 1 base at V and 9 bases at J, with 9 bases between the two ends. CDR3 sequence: CATSDLGGIEQFF. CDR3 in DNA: TGTGCCACCAGTGATTTAGGGGGTATTGAGCAGTTCTTC.

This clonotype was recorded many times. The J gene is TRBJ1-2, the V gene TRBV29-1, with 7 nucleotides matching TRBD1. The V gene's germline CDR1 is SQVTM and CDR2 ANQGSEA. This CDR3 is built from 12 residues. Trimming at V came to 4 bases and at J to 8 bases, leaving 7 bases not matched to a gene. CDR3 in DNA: TGCAGCGTTGCTTACAGGGGCGGAGGCTACACCTTC. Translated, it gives CSVAYRGGGYTF.

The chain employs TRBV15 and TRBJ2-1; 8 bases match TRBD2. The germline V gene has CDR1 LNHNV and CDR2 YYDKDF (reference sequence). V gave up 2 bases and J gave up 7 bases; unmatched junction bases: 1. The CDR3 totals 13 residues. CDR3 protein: CATSRTSGNEQFF. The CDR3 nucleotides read TGTGCCACCAGCAGAACTAGCGGTAATGAGCAGTTCTTC.

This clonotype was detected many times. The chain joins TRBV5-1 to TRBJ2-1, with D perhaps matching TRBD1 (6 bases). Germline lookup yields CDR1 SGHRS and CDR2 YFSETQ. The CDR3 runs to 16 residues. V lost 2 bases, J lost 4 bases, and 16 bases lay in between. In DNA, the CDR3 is TGCGCCAGCAGCTTCTCGCAGGGGTCGGGTTACAATGAGCAGTTCTTC. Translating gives CASSFSQGSGYNEQFF.

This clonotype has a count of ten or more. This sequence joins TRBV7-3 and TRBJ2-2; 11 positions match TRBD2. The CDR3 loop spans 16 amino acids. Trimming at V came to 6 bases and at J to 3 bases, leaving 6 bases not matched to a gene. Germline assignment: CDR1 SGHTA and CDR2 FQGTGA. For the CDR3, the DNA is TGTGCCAGCAGGGATACTAGCGGGGGCGACACCGGGGAGCTGTTTTTT. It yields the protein CASRDTSGGDTGELFF.

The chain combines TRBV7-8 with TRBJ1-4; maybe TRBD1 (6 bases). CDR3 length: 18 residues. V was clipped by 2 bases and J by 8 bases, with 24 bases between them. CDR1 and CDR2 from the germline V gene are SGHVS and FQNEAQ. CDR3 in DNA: TGTGCCAGCAGCTTAAAGCCCTGGACAGCACATGGAAGGGAAAAACTGTTTTTT. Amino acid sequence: CASSLKPWTAHGREKLFF. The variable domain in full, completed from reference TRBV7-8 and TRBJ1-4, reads GAGVSQSPRYKVAKRGQDVALRCDPISGHVSLFWYQQALGQGPEFLTYFQNEAQLDKSGLPSDRFFAERPEGSVSTLKIQRTQQEDSAVYLCASSLKPWTAHGREKLFFGSGTQLSVL.